Following are 28 T cell receptor beta chains from one sample sequenced in a study of blood T cells in healthy people across ages. With a J-beta primer mix and a sample-barcoded 5' primer, a second PCR ran roughly 6 to 12 cycles. TCRdb ran MiXCR on the 5' RACE reads and lists one entry per CDR3 protein. The table shows fewer than 2,000,000 distinct CDR3 sequences, with around 40% occurring only once. Sequenced sample: blood. The receptor source for this set is a human donor in good health.

This clonotype has more than one count but fewer than ten. The chain carries TRBV7-2 and TRBJ1-2, with D uncertain. With 4 bases removed from V and 1 base from J, the gap between germline ends came to 13 bases. CDR1 and CDR2 (germline): SGHTA, FQGNSA. The CDR3 loop spans 15 amino acids. The CDR3 region is CASSSLFTDNYGYTF. CDR3 nucleotide sequence: TGTGCCAGCAGCTCTCTCTTTACAGATAACTATGGCTACACCTTC.

Only a few counts were recorded for this clonotype. V gene TRBV13 combines with J gene TRBJ2-3; D not resolved. Germline CDR1 and CDR2: PRHDT and FYEKMQ (reference sequence). The length of the CDR3 is 13 residues. V shed 5 bases and J shed 3 bases, with 9 bases lying between them. The CDR3 here is CASSKKGTDTQYF. CDR3 DNA sequence: TGTGCCAGCAGCAAAAAAGGAACAGATACGCAGTATTTT.

This chain connects TRBV28 to TRBJ1-2; no clear D. The CDR3 extends over 14 amino acids. V was shortened by 5 bases and J by 1 base, with 11 bases between the two germline ends. Germline assignment: CDR1 MDHEN and CDR2 SYDVKM. CDR3 residues: CASSPAVRNYGYTF. The CDR3 bases are TGTGCCAGCAGTCCCGCAGTCCGTAACTATGGCTACACCTTC.

The gene calls are TRBV20-1 and TRBJ2-3; no reliable D call. The germline V and J ends were trimmed by 1 base and 6 bases, with 20 bases remaining between them. Germline V gives CDR1 DFQATT, CDR2 SNEGSKA (reference sequence). CDR3 length equals 16 residues. CDR3 protein: CSARVLGGQPSDTQYF. CDR3 bases: TGCAGTGCTAGAGTTTTGGGTGGGCAACCCTCGGATACGCAGTATTTT.

The J gene is TRBJ1-6, the V gene TRBV9; D is perhaps TRBD1 (5 bases). The germline V gene encodes CDR1 SGDLS and CDR2 YYNGEE. V was cut by 8 bases and J by 10 bases, with 25 bases left in between. This CDR3 region has 16 residues. The chain's CDR3 is CASSLYPGTLGSPLHF. For the CDR3, the DNA is TGTGCCAGTAGTTTGTACCCCGGGACTCTCGGGTCACCCCTCCACTTT.

On this clonotype itself: The CDR3 ends on some other residue instead of the conserved phenylalanine or tryptophan, so this is likely a read error. The chain combines TRBV7-2 with TRBJ2-3, with D perhaps TRBD2 (6 bases). Germline V gives CDR1 SGHTA, CDR2 FQGNSA. There are 14 residues in the CDR3. Trimming removed 5 bases from V and 0 bases from J, with 9 bases in between. The CDR3 protein is CASSPGVSTDTQYC. The DNA of the CDR3 is TGTGCCAGCAGCCCGGGGGTTAGCACAGATACGCAGTATTGT.

This rearrangement joins TRBV7-8 to TRBJ1-1; D ambiguous. Germline CDR1 SGHVS, CDR2 FQNEAQ. V was clipped by 5 bases and J by 1 base, with 11 bases between them. This CDR3 comprises 14 residues. In DNA, the CDR3 is TGTGCCAGCAGCCGCATCCAGGAGAACACTGAAGCTTTCTTT. As protein: CASSRIQENTEAFF.

The chain is built from TRBV6-5 and TRBJ1-5, with a tentative D call TRBD1 (5 bases). The CDR3 contains 15 residues. From germline, CDR1 is MNHEY and CDR2 SVGAGI. With 6 bases removed from V and 1 base from J, the gap between germline ends came to 13 bases. The CDR3 bases are TGTGCCAGCAGAGGGGACGTCGGAAGCAATCAGCCCCAGCATTTT. Its translation: CASRGDVGSNQPQHF.

This clonotype was seen more than once but under ten times. The J gene is TRBJ2-5, the V gene TRBV5-1; 9 positions agree with TRBD2. The DNA matches TRBJ2-7 better at its end, which makes the J call doubtful. The CDR3 is 17 residues long. Germline assignment: CDR1 SGHRS and CDR2 YFSETQ. CDR3 sequence: CASSLGRRGGASYEQYF. The CDR3, as DNA: TGCGCCAGCAGCTTGGGTCGTCGCGGGGGGGCCTCCTACGAGCAGTACTTC.

The chain uses TRBV5-1 and TRBJ2-6; D is unresolved. CDR1 is SGHRS, CDR2 YFSETQ, per germline. The V end was cut by 3 bases, the J end by 0 bases, with 19 bases between. The CDR3 sequence is 19 residues long. The CDR3 spells CASSSSWGSLSSGANVLTF. DNA of the CDR3: TGCGCCAGCAGCTCTTCGTGGGGTTCACTAAGCTCTGGGGCCAACGTCCTGACTTTC.

The CDR3 DNA sequence: TGCAGTGCTTTTGAGTCGGGGGTGGAAATTTTGACACCCCTCCACTTT. Protein product: CSAFESGVEILTPLHF. The V gene is TRBV20-1, the J gene TRBJ1-6; D is perhaps TRBD1 (5 bases). Trimming cost V 5 bases and J 11 bases, with 25 bases left between them. Germline loops: CDR1 DFQATT, CDR2 SNEGSKA (reference sequence). There are 16 residues in the CDR3.

In the case of this clonotype: Its ends do not fully match the called genes, so a read error is possible. V and J are TRBV12-3 or TRBV12-4 and TRBJ1-2; D unresolved. The CDR3 extends over 13 amino acids. For the CDR3, the DNA is TGTGCCAGCAGTTTTTCCAGAAGCTATGGCGACACCTTC. Translated: CASSFSRSYGDTF.

The chain joins TRBV7-9 to TRBJ2-1; 10 positions agree with TRBD2. With 0 bases clipped from V and 7 bases from J, the junction kept 6 bases outside the gene matches. This CDR3 contains 16 residues. Germline lookup yields CDR1 SEHNR and CDR2 FQNEAQ (reference sequence). For the CDR3, the DNA is TGTGCCAGCAGCTTAGCCCTTAGCGGGGGGTTAAATGAGCAGTTCTTC. Protein: CASSLALSGGLNEQFF.

For the CDR3, the DNA is TGCAGTGCTAGAGATTTCCATGGGGCTGGGGGGAAATACAATGAGCAGTTCTTC. This codes for CSARDFHGAGGKYNEQFF. This sequence joins TRBV20-1 and TRBJ2-1; D possibly corresponds to TRBD2 (6 bases). The CDR3 has 18 residues. The V gene's germline CDR1 is DFQATT and CDR2 SNEGSKA (reference sequence). Trimming left V 0 bases short and J 4 bases short, with 22 bases between.

CDR3 sequence (DNA): TGCAGTGCTAGGCAGGAAAGGACTGAAGCTTTCTTT. This encodes CSARQERTEAFF. The V and J genes are TRBV20-1 and TRBJ1-1; D remains ambiguous. Trimming cost V 3 bases and J 5 bases, with 10 bases left between them. The CDR3 runs 12 residues. Germline values: CDR1 DFQATT, CDR2 SNEGSKA (reference sequence).

The chain has TRBV7-8 and TRBJ2-1; TRBD1 is a possible D gene (6 bases). V lost 3 bases, J lost 4 bases, and 13 bases lay in between. Germline CDR1 and CDR2: SGHVS and FQNEAQ. CDR3 length: 15 amino acids. In nucleotides, the CDR3 is TGTGCCAGCAGCTTCACAGGGCTGGGGTACAATGAGCAGTTCTTC. The encoded protein is CASSFTGLGYNEQFF.

The rearrangement links TRBV20-1 to TRBJ1-1, with D possibly being TRBD1 (5 bases). V was cut by 0 bases and J by 5 bases, with 16 bases left in between. CDR1 DFQATT and CDR2 SNEGSKA come from the germline V gene (reference sequence). This CDR3 region has 15 residues. The CDR3 DNA reads as TGCAGTGCTAGAGATCATGGGGGGACGGGGACTGAAGCTTTCTTT. Amino acid sequence: CSARDHGGTGTEAFF.

The sample holds many counts of this clonotype. This rearrangement joins TRBV29-1 to TRBJ2-2; D unresolved. V was clipped by 4 bases and J by 4 bases, with 13 bases between them. CDR1 SQVTM and CDR2 ANQGSEA come from the germline V gene. The CDR3 runs to 14 residues. CDR3: CSVAVSSVTGELFF. The CDR3, as DNA: TGCAGCGTTGCGGTTTCCAGCGTCACCGGGGAGCTGTTTTTT.

This clonotype was recorded once. J is TRBJ1-5 and V is TRBV28, with 12 bases fitting TRBD1. The CDR3 loop spans 17 amino acids. CDR1 is MDHEN, CDR2 SYDVKM, per germline. V was clipped by 2 bases and J by 4 bases; unmatched bases: 6. The CDR3 sequence: CASSLGPGQGANQPQHF. The CDR3 region has the DNA TGTGCCAGCAGTTTAGGGCCGGGACAGGGGGCGAATCAGCCCCAGCATTTT.

This clonotype was recorded a few times. V and J are TRBV28 and TRBJ2-1; tentative D call: TRBD2 (5 bases). Trimming pared 2 bases from V and 11 bases from J, leaving 19 bases between. The CDR3 contains 15 residues. Per germline, CDR1 MDHEN and CDR2 SYDVKM. The CDR3, as DNA: TGTGCCAGCAGTTTAGGTAGCGACCTTAGTTACAAGCAGTTCTTC. As protein: CASSLGSDLSYKQFF. The full variable domain, its missing parts supplied by reference TRBV28 and TRBJ2-1, is DVKVTQSSRYLVKRTGEKVFLECVQDMDHENMFWYRQDPGLGLRLIYFSYDVKMKEKGDIPEGYSVSREKKERFSLILESASTNQTSMYLCASSLGSDLSYKQFFGPGTRLTVL.

This clonotype showed up just a few times. The rearrangement joins TRBV9 to TRBJ1-2, with D unclear. The CDR3 runs 13 residues. In germline, CDR1 is SGDLS, CDR2 YYNGEE. V was pared by 0 bases and J by 4 bases, with 7 bases between. Here the CDR3 DNA reads TGTGCCAGCAGCGTAGGTGGGATCTATGGCTACACCTTC. Residues: CASSVGGIYGYTF.

This clonotype was counted a few times. The chain combines TRBV4-2 with TRBJ2-7; D may correspond to TRBD1 or TRBD2 (5 bases each). This CDR3 is 18 amino acids long. Germline CDR1 reads LGHNA; CDR2 reads YNFKEQ. V was cut by 0 bases and J by 0 bases, with 18 bases left in between. CDR3 coding DNA: TGTGCCAGCAGCCAAGACAAAAGTGGGACCCCGAGCTCCTACGAGCAGTACTTC. Its protein product is CASSQDKSGTPSSYEQYF.

The chain joins TRBV7-2 to TRBJ1-5; D gene uncertain. V lost 4 bases and J 6 bases, leaving 19 bases between the germline ends. Germline loops: CDR1 SGHTA, CDR2 FQGNSA. The CDR3 extends over 16 amino acids. The chain's CDR3 is CASSSNLVGVGQPQHF. For the CDR3, the DNA is TGTGCCAGCAGCTCAAACCTTGTTGGGGTTGGTCAGCCCCAGCATTTT.

This clonotype was found a few times. The CDR3 sequence: CSVELAGGQGLETQYF. CDR3 in DNA: TGCAGCGTTGAACTAGCGGGGGGGCAAGGGTTAGAGACCCAGTACTTC. This chain joins TRBV29-1 and TRBJ2-5; 12 nucleotides line up with TRBD2. Trimming at V came to 2 bases and at J to 4 bases, leaving 8 bases not matched to a gene. Germline CDR1 and CDR2: SQVTM and ANQGSEA. The CDR3 length is 16 residues.

The chain carries TRBV7-8 and TRBJ1-5; a possible D gene is TRBD1 (6 bases). Trimming removed 10 bases from V and 0 bases from J, with 19 bases in between. The CDR3 is 16 amino acids. Germline V CDR1 and CDR2: SGHVS, FQNEAQ. CDR3 in DNA: TGTGCCACCACCCCGGGACAAATGTATAGCAATCAGCCCCAGCATTTT. The encoded protein is CATTPGQMYSNQPQHF.

The chain uses TRBV5-1 and TRBJ2-3, with 7 nucleotides matching TRBD1. This CDR3 has 16 amino acids. After removal of 0 bases from V and 2 bases from J, the junction contained 6 bases not matched to a gene. CDR1 and CDR2 from the germline V gene are SGHRS and YFSETQ. CDR3 nucleotides: TGCGCCAGCAGCTTGGGGGACAGTCTTCTCACAGATACGCAGTATTTT. Amino acids: CASSLGDSLLTDTQYF.

V is TRBV6-6 and J is TRBJ1-1, with D possibly TRBD1 on 6 matching bases. The germline V gene encodes CDR1 MNHNY and CDR2 SVGAGI (reference sequence). The CDR3 spans 17 residues. Deletions cut 2 bases from V and 3 bases from J, with 19 bases between. The CDR3 DNA reads TGTGCCAGCAGTTACCCACTCGTGGGGGCAGGGTACACTGAAGCTTTCTTT. It translates to CASSYPLVGAGYTEAFF.

This chain connects TRBV10-3 to TRBJ2-1; TRBD1 matches at 10 bases. Trimming cost V 5 bases and J 7 bases; bases outside gene matches: 5. There are 14 residues in the CDR3. Germline CDR1 ENHRY, CDR2 SYGVKD. The CDR3 protein is CAISPGQGLNEQFF. CDR3 DNA: TGTGCCATCAGTCCGGGACAGGGGTTAAATGAGCAGTTCTTC.